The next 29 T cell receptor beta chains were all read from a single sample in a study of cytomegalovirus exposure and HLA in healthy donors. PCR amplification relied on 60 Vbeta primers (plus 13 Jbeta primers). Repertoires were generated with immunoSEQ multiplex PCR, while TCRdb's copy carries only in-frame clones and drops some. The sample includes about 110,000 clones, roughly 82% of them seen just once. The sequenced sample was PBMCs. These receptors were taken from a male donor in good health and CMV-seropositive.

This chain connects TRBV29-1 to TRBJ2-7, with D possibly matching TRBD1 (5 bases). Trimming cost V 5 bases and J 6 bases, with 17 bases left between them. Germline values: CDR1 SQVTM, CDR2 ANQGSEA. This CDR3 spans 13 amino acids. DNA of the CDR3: TGCAGCGTTCTTCCAGGGAAGAGTGGCGAGCAGTACTTC. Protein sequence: CSVLPGKSGEQYF.

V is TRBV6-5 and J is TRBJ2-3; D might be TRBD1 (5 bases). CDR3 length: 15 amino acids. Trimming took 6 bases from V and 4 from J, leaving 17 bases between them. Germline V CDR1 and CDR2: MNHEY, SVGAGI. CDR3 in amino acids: CASSLTGFLADTQYF. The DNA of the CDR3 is TGTGCCAGCAGCCTAACAGGTTTTCTCGCAGATACGCAGTATTTT.

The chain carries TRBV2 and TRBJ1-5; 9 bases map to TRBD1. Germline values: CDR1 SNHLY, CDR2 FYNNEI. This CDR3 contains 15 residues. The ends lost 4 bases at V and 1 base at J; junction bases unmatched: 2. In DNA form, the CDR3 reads TGTGCCAGCAGTGGAGACAGGGGGAGCAATCAGCCCCAGCATTTT. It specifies CASSGDRGSNQPQHF.

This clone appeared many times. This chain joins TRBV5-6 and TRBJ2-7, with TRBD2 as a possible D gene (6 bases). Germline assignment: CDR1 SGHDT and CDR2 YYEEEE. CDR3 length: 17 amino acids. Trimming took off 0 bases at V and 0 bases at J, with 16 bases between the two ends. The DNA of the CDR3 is TGTGCCAGCAGCTTGGAGAGGTATGGGGGGACCTCCTACGAGCAGTACTTC. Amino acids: CASSLERYGGTSYEQYF. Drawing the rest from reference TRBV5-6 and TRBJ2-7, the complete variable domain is DAGVTQSPTHLIKTRGQQVTLRCSPKSGHDTVSWYQQALGQGPQFIFQYYEEEERQRGNFPDRFSGHQFPNYSSELNVNALLLGDSALYLCASSLERYGGTSYEQYFGPGTRLTVT.

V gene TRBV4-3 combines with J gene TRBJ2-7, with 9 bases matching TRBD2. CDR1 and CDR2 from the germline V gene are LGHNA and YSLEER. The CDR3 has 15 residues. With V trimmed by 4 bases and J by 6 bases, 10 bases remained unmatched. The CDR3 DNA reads TGCGCCAGCAGCCGGGTAGCGGGGGCCCAACCCGAGCAGTACTTC. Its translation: CASSRVAGAQPEQYF.

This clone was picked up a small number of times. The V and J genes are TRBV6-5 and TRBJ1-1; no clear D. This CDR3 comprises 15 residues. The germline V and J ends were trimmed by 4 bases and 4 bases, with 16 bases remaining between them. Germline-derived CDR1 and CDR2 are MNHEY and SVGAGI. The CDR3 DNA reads TGTGCCAGCAGTTTGGGGAGCAGCGGGAGCACTGAAGCTTTCTTT. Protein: CASSLGSSGSTEAFF.

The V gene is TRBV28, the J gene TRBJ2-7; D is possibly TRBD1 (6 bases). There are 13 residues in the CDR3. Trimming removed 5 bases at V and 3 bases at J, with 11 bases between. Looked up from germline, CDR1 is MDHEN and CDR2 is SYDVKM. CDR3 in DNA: TGTGCCAGCAGTCCCGGGACAAACTACGAGCAGTACTTC. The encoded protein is CASSPGTNYEQYF.

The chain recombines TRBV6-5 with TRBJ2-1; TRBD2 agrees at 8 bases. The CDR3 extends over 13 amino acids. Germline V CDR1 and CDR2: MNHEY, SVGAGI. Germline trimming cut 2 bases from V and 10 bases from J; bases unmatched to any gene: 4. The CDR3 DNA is TGTGCCAGCAGTTACGCCTCGGGGGGGGAGCAGTTCTTC. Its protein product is CASSYASGGEQFF.

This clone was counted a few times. The CDR3 nucleotides read TGTGCCAGCAGTGAGTCACCCCCCCAGACAGCCTATAATTCACCCCTCCACTTT. Residues: CASSESPPQTAYNSPLHF. The rearrangement links TRBV2 to TRBJ1-6; a possible D gene is TRBD1 (5 bases). CDR1 and CDR2 (germline): SNHLY, FYNNEI. The CDR3 consists of 18 residues. The V gene lost 3 bases and the J gene lost 2 bases, with 17 bases spanning the gap.

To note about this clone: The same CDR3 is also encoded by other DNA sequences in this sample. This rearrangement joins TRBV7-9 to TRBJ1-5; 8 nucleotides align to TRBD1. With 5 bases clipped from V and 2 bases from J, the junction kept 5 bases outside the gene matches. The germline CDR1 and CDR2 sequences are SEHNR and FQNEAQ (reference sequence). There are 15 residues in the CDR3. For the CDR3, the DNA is TGTGCCAGCAGCCCTCAGGGGGCGGGCAATCAGCCCCAGCATTTT. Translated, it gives CASSPQGAGNQPQHF.

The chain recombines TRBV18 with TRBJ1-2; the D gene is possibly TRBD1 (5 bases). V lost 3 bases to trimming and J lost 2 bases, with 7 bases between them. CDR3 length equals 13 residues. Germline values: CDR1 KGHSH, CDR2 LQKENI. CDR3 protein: CASSPDTNYGYTF. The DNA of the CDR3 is TGTGCCAGCTCACCGGACACGAACTATGGCTACACCTTC.

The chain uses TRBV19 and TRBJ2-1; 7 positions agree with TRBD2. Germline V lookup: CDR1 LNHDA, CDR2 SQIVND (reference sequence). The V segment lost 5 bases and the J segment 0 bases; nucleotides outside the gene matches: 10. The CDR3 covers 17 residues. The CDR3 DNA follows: TGTGCCAGTAGTCGGGGAGCGGGGCTACCCTCCTACAATGAGCAGTTCTTC. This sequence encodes CASSRGAGLPSYNEQFF.

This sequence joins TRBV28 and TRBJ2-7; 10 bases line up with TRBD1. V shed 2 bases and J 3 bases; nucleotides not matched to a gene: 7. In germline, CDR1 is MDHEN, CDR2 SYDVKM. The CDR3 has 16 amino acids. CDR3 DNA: TGTGCCAGCAGTTTACTTGACAGGGGGCGACTCTACGAGCAGTACTTC. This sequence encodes CASSLLDRGRLYEQYF.

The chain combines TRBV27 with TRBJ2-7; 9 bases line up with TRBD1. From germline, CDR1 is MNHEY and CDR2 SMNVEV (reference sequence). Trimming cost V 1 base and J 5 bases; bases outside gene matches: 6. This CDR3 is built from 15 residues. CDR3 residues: CASSLLQGARNEQYF. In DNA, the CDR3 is TGTGCCAGCAGTTTATTACAGGGGGCAAGGAACGAGCAGTACTTC.

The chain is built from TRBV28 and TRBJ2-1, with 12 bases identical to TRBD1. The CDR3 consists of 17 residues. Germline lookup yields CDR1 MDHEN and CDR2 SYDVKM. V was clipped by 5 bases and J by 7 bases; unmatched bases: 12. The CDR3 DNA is TGTGCCAGCAGTCCGGGACAGGGGGCAAGGCACGGGAATGAGCAGTTCTTC. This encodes CASSPGQGARHGNEQFF.

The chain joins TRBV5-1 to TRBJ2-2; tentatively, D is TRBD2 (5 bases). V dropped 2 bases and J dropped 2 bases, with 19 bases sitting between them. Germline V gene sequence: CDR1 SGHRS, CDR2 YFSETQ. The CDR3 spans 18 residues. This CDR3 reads CASSLRWIRTGNTGELFF. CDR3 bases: TGCGCCAGCAGCTTAAGGTGGATACGGACGGGAAACACCGGGGAGCTGTTTTTT.

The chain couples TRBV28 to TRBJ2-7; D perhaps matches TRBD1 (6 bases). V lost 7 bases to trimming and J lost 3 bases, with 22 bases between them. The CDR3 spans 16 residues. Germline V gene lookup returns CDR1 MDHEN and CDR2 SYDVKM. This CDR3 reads CASNEINRDMGYEQYF. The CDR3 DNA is TGTGCCAGCAACGAAATCAACCGGGACATGGGCTACGAGCAGTACTTC.

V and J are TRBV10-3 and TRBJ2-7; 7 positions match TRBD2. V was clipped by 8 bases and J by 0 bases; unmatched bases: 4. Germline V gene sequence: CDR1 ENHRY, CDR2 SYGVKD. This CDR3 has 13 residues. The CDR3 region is CAIGSGNSYEQYF. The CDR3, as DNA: TGTGCCATCGGGAGCGGGAACTCCTACGAGCAGTACTTC.

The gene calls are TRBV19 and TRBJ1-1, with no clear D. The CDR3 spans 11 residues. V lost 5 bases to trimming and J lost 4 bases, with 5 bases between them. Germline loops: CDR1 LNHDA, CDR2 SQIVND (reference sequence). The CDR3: CASSQLTEAFF. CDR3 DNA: TGTGCCAGTAGTCAACTCACTGAAGCTTTCTTT.

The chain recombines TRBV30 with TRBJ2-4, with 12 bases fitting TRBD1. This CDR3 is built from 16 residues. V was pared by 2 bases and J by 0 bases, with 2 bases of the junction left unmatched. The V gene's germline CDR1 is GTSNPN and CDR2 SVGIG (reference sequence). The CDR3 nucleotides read TGTGCCTGGAGTAGGGACAGGGGGCTAGCCAAAAACATTCAGTACTTC. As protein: CAWSRDRGLAKNIQYF.

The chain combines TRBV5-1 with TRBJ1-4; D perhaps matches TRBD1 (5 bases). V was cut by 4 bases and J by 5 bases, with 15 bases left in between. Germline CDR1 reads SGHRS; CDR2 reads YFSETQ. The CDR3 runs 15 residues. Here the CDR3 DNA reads TGCGCCAGCAGCCAACGACAGAATACGAATGAAAAACTGTTTTTT. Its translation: CASSQRQNTNEKLFF.

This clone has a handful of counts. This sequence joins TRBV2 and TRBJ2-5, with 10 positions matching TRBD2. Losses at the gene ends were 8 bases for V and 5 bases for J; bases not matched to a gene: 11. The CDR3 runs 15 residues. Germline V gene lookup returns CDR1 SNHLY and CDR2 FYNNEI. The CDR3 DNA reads TGTGCCAGCCGCCGGAGCGGGGGGGCTCTGGAGACCCAGTACTTC. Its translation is CASRRSGGALETQYF.

CDR3 protein: CASSQESGQGGEKLFF. The CDR3 coding sequence is TGTGCCAGCAGCCAAGAAAGCGGTCAGGGAGGTGAAAAACTGTTTTTT. The chain joins TRBV4-2 to TRBJ1-4; D is perhaps TRBD1 (5 bases). Trimming cost V 0 bases and J 7 bases, with 15 bases left between them. The CDR3 is made up of 16 amino acids. CDR1 and CDR2 from the germline V gene are LGHNA and YNFKEQ.

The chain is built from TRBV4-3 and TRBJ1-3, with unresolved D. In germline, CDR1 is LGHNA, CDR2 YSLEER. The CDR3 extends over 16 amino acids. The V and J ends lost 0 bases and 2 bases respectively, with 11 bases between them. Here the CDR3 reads CASSQEWSRAGNTIYF. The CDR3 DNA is TGCGCCAGCAGCCAAGAATGGTCGAGGGCTGGAAACACCATATATTTT.

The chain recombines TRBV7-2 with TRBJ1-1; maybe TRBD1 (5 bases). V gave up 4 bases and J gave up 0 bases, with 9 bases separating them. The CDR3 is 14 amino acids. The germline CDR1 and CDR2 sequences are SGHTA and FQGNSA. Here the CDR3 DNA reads TGTGCCAGCAGCTCACAGGTTGTGAACACTGAAGCTTTCTTT. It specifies CASSSQVVNTEAFF.

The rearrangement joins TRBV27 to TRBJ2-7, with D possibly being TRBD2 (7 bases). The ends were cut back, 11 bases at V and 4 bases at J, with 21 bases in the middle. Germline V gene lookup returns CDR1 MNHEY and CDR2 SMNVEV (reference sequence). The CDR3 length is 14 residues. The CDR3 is CAVQGGDKEYEQYF. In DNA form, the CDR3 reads TGTGCCGTCCAAGGGGGGGACAAAGAATACGAGCAGTACTTC.

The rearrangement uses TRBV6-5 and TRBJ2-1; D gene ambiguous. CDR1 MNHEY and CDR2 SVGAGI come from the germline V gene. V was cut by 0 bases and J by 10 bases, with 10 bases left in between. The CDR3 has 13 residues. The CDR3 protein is CASSYSHTGEQFF. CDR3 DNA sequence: TGTGCCAGCAGTTACTCCCATACCGGGGAGCAGTTCTTC.

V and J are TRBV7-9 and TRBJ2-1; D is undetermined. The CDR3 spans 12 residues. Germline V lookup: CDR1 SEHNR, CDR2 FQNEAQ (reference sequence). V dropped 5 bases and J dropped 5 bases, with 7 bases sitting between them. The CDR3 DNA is TGTGCCAGCAGCCCCCGGGACAATGAGCAGTTCTTC. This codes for CASSPRDNEQFF.

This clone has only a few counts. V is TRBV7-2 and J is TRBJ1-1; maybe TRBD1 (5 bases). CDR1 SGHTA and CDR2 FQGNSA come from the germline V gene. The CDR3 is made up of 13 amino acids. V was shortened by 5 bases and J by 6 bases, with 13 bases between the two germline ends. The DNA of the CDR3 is TGTGCCAGCAGCGATGGGACTTATCCTGAAGCTTTCTTT. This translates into CASSDGTYPEAFF.